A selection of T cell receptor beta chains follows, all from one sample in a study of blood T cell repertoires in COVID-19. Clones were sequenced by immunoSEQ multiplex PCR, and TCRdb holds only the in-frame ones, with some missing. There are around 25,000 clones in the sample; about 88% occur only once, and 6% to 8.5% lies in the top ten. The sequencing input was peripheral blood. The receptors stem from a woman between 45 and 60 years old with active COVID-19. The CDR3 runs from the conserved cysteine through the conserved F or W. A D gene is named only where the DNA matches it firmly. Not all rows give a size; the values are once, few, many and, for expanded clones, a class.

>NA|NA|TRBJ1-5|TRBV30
CAWSPRGHRNQPQHF
TGTGCCTGGAGTCCCCGGGGACATCGAAATCAGCCCCAGCATTTT
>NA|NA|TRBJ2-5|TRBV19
CASRWGPQETQYF
TGTGCCAGTAGATGGGGGCCCCAAGAGACCCAGTACTTC
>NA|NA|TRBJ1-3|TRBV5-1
CASSLKSDSTIYF
TGCGCCAGCAGCTTGAAAAGCGATAGCACCATATATTTT
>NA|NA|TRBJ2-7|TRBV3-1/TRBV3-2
CASSPGQWEQYF
TGTGCCAGCAGTCCCGGACAGTGGGAGCAGTACTTC
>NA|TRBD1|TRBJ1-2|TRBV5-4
CASSRDRPLGYTF
TGTGCCAGCAGCCGGGACAGGCCTCTCGGCTACACCTTC
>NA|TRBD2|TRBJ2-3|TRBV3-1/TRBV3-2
CASSLTSGRTDTQYF
TGTGCCAGCAGCCTCACTAGCGGGAGGACAGATACGCAGTATTTT
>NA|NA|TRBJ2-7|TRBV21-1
CASSKGFPSGYEQYF
TGTGCCAGCAGCAAAGGGTTCCCGAGCGGCTACGAGCAGTACTTC
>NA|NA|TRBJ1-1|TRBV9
CASSVRGNTEAFF
TGTGCCAGCAGCGTAAGGGGTAACACTGAAGCTTTCTTT
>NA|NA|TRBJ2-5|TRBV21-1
CASSKGPSGVGETQYF
TGTGCCAGCAGCAAAGGCCCCTCGGGGGTGGGTGAGACCCAGTACTTC
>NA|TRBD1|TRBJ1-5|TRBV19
CASSTLSTGRSTQPQHF
TGTGCCAGTAGTACCCTTTCGACAGGGAGGAGTACTCAGCCCCAGCATTTT
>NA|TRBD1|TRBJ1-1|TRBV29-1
CSFLDRGTEAFF
TGCAGCTTCTTGGACAGGGGCACTGAAGCTTTCTTT
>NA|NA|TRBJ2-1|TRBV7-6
CASSLMAEPYNEQFF
TGTGCCAGCAGCTTAATGGCGGAACCCTACAATGAGCAGTTCTTC
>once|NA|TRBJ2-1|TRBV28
CASSPLLGNNEQFF
TGTGCCAGCAGTCCATTACTAGGGAACAATGAGCAGTTCTTC
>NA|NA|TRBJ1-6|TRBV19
CASKLEAYNSPLHF
TGTGCCAGTAAATTAGAGGCTTATAATTCACCCCTCCACTTT
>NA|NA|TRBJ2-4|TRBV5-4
CASSPEGDPSQNIQYF
TGTGCCAGCAGCCCGGAGGGCGACCCGAGTCAAAACATTCAGTACTTC
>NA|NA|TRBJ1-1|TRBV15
CATSRESGAMNTEAFF
TGTGCCACCAGCAGAGAATCCGGAGCTATGAACACTGAAGCTTTCTTT
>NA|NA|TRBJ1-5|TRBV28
CASRLQGYSNQPQHF
TGTGCCAGCAGATTACAGGGATATAGCAATCAGCCCCAGCATTTT
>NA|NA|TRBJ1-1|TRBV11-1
CASSLGERTEAFF
TGTGCCAGCAGCTTAGGTGAGAGGACTGAAGCTTTCTTT
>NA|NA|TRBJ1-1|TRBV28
CASSLTGHLMNTEAFF
TGTGCCAGCAGTCTGACGGGACACCTAATGAACACTGAAGCTTTCTTT
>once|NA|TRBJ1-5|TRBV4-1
CASSQDLIRGGGQPQHF
TGCGCCAGCAGCCAAGACCTCATCCGGGGGGGAGGTCAGCCCCAGCATTTT
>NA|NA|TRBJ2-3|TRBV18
CASSPPSVRDTQYF
TGTGCCAGCTCACCACCCTCCGTGAGGGATACGCAGTATTTT
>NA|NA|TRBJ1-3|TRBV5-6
CASSSRGSGNTIYF
TGTGCCAGCAGCTCCAGGGGCTCTGGAAACACCATATATTTT
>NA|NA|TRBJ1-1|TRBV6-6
CASRLYSETEAFF
TGTGCCAGCCGATTGTACAGTGAGACTGAAGCTTTCTTT
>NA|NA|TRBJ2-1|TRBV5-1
CASSPDTSYNEQFF
TGCGCCAGCAGCCCGGACACCTCCTACAATGAGCAGTTCTTC
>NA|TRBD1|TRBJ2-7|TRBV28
CASSGTAYYEQYF
TGTGCCAGCTCCGGGACAGCCTATTACGAGCAGTACTTC
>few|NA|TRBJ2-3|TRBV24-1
CATSDGRVWTDTQYF
TGTGCCACCAGTGATGGCAGGGTTTGGACAGATACGCAGTATTTT
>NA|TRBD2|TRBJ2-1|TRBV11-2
CASSSVAGGLTIDEQFF
TGTGCCAGCAGCTCAGTGGCGGGAGGGCTAACCATCGATGAGCAGTTCTTC
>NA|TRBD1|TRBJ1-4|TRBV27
CASSLSFGTGGNEKLFF
TGTGCCAGCAGTTTATCGTTCGGGACAGGCGGTAATGAAAAACTGTTTTTT
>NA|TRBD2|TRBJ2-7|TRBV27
CASSRLPGLAVYEQYF
TGTGCCAGCAGTCGATTACCGGGACTAGCCGTCTACGAGCAGTACTTC
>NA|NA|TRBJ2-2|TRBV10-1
CASISLGHRAFTGELFF
TGCGCCAGCATCTCTCTTGGGCACAGGGCTTTTACCGGGGAGCTGTTTTTT
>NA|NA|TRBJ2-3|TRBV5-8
CASSLEGADTQYF
TGTGCCAGCAGCTTGGAGGGAGCGGATACGCAGTATTTT
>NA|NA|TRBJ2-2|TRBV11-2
CASSFEYPGELFF
TGTGCCAGCAGCTTTGAGTATCCCGGGGAGCTGTTTTTT